The 22 T cell receptor beta chains presented below share a single source sample, sequenced in a study of blood T cell repertoires in COVID-19. Libraries were prepared by immunoSEQ multiplex PCR; TCRdb keeps only in-frame clonotypes and omits some of them. The sample lists roughly 77,000 clones, 85% to 90% occurring once. The sequenced material came from peripheral blood. The receptors derive from a woman aged 80 or older with active COVID-19.

The V gene is TRBV10-3, the J gene TRBJ2-7; D gene unclear. The CDR3 loop spans 12 amino acids. Germline values: CDR1 ENHRY, CDR2 SYGVKD. V was clipped by 1 base and J by 3 bases, with 4 bases between them. As DNA, the CDR3 is TGTGCCATCAGTGAGTTCAACTACGAGCAGTACTTC. Translating it yields CAISEFNYEQYF.

The J gene is TRBJ1-3, the V gene TRBV24-1; no firm D call. CDR1 and CDR2 from the germline V gene are KGHDR and SFDVKD. V lost 4 bases and J 2 bases, leaving 5 bases between the germline ends. The CDR3 has 13 residues. CDR3 region: CATSEGTGNTIYF. The CDR3 DNA follows: TGTGCCACCAGTGAGGGCACTGGAAACACCATATATTTT.

This clone was observed once. This rearrangement joins TRBV10-3 to TRBJ2-7, with D perhaps TRBD2 (5 bases). V was clipped by 4 bases and J by 2 bases, with 18 bases between them. Germline lookup yields CDR1 ENHRY and CDR2 SYGVKD. The CDR3 runs 16 residues. Here the CDR3 DNA reads TGTGCCATCAGTGGGGGTTCCCTTAGCGCTACCTACGAGCAGTACTTC. Translation: CAISGGSLSATYEQYF.

This clone has a single count. The genes are TRBV28 and TRBJ2-7; 13 positions agree with TRBD2. V gave up 7 bases and J gave up 3 bases; unmatched junction bases: 6. The germline V gene encodes CDR1 MDHEN and CDR2 SYDVKM. CDR3 size: 15 residues. The DNA for the CDR3 is TGTGCCAGCACCTCTGGGACTAGCGGGATCTACGAGCAGTACTTC. This sequence encodes CASTSGTSGIYEQYF.

CDR3 protein: CASSSGKGGSETQYF. CDR3 nucleotide sequence: TGTGCCAGCAGCAGTGGGAAAGGGGGTTCGGAGACCCAGTACTTC. V gene TRBV21-1 combines with J gene TRBJ2-5; the listed D gene, TRBD1, was not tested against the DNA. TRBV21-1 is tagged as a pseudogene. The CDR3 length is 15 residues.

This clone was observed a single time. The chain combines TRBV19 with TRBJ1-4; 11 bases match TRBD1. V shed 3 bases and J 3 bases; nucleotides not matched to a gene: 6. The length of the CDR3 is 17 residues. Per the germline V gene, CDR1 is LNHDA and CDR2 is SQIVND (reference sequence). The CDR3 sequence: CASSIGRTGGPNEKLFF. The DNA for the CDR3 is TGTGCCAGTAGTATCGGTAGGACAGGGGGCCCTAATGAAAAACTGTTTTTT. The full variable domain, completed using reference TRBV19 and TRBJ1-4, is DGGITQSPKYLFRKEGQNVTLSCEQNLNHDAMYWYRQDPGQGLRLIYYSQIVNDFQKGDIAEGYSVSREKKESFPLTVTSAQKNPTAFYLCASSIGRTGGPNEKLFFGSGTQLSVL.

The genes are TRBV4-3 and TRBJ1-1; 9 bases fit TRBD1. The CDR3 totals 13 residues. V lost 3 bases and J lost 5; bases outside the gene matches: 1. The germline gives CDR1 LGHNA, CDR2 YSLEER. CDR3 sequence: CASSHGQGTEAFF. As DNA, the CDR3 is TGCGCCAGCAGCCACGGACAGGGGACTGAAGCTTTCTTT.

The chain joins TRBV7-2 to TRBJ1-2; 10 nucleotides agree with TRBD1. The CDR3 has 15 amino acids. Losses at the gene ends were 6 bases for V and 5 bases for J; bases not matched to a gene: 9. Germline V gives CDR1 SGHTA, CDR2 FQGNSA. CDR3 sequence (DNA): TGTGCCAGCAGATGGGGACAGGGGTTAGATTATGGCTACACCTTC. It is translated as CASRWGQGLDYGYTF.

The chain combines TRBV7-2 with TRBJ2-5; 9 bases fit TRBD2. V lost 5 bases to trimming and J lost 9 bases; unmatched junction nucleotides: 13. The germline CDR1 and CDR2 sequences are SGHTA and FQGNSA. The CDR3 is 15 residues long. CDR3 sequence (DNA): TGTGCCAGCAGCCCGGACGGGACTAGCCTCCGGGCCCAGTACTTC. It codes for CASSPDGTSLRAQYF.

The chain recombines TRBV9 with TRBJ1-3; unclear D gene. CDR3 length: 15 residues. V shed 6 bases and J shed 0 bases, with 13 bases lying between them. The germline V gene has CDR1 SGDLS and CDR2 YYNGEE. CDR3 DNA sequence: TGTGCCAGCACCCAGTCGGGTAGCTCTGGAAACACCATATATTTT. Protein: CASTQSGSSGNTIYF.

The V call is TRBV12-3 or TRBV12-4, the J call TRBJ2-7, with D maybe TRBD2 (5 bases). CDR3 length: 13 residues. With 1 base removed from V and 4 bases from J, the gap between germline ends came to 8 bases. CDR3: CASSLVDSYEQYF. The CDR3 DNA reads as TGTGCCAGCAGTTTAGTGGACTCGTACGAGCAGTACTTC.

The chain links TRBV27 to TRBJ1-5; 8 bases agree with TRBD1. This CDR3 spans 15 amino acids. Germline-derived CDR1 and CDR2 are MNHEY and SMNVEV (reference sequence). V dropped 6 bases and J dropped 3; count of bases not matched to a gene: 7. CDR3 in amino acids: CASSLGTGYNQPQHF. CDR3 nucleotides: TGTGCCAGCAGCCTGGGGACAGGCTACAATCAGCCCCAGCATTTT.

The chain couples TRBV7-9 to TRBJ2-3; possible D gene TRBD1, 6 bases. Germline CDR1 is SEHNR and CDR2 is FQNEAQ (reference sequence). The CDR3 extends over 15 amino acids. Trimming removed 5 bases from V and 0 bases from J, with 12 bases in between. The CDR3 is CASSPTGLSTDTQYF. As DNA, the CDR3 is TGTGCCAGCAGCCCCACAGGGCTAAGCACAGATACGCAGTATTTT.

The rearrangement links TRBV27 to TRBJ2-7; maybe TRBD1 (6 bases). Germline assignment: CDR1 MNHEY and CDR2 SMNVEV (reference sequence). The CDR3 totals 14 residues. V lost 6 bases, J lost 2 bases, and 14 bases lay in between. The CDR3 is CASSRDKLTYEQYF. The CDR3, as DNA: TGTGCCAGCAGCCGGGACAAACTTACCTACGAGCAGTACTTC.

This clone was detected a few times. The J gene is TRBJ1-3, the V gene TRBV5-5, with 7 bases matching TRBD1. The CDR3 consists of 18 residues. Germline assignment: CDR1 SGHKS and CDR2 YYEKEE (reference sequence). Trimming cost V 5 bases and J 1 base; bases outside gene matches: 15. The CDR3 here is CASSLTGFGLLSGNTIYF. The CDR3 bases are TGTGCCAGCAGTCTGACAGGGTTCGGCCTGTTGTCTGGAAACACCATATATTTT.

J is TRBJ2-5 and V is TRBV19, with 14 bases that match TRBD2. Per the germline V gene, CDR1 is LNHDA and CDR2 is SQIVND (reference sequence). The trim removed 4 bases at V and 5 bases at J, leaving 6 bases unmatched. The CDR3 spans 16 residues. Written as DNA, the CDR3 is TGTGCCAGTAGTACCCCAGGACTAGCGGGAGGTGAGACCCAGTACTTC. This encodes CASSTPGLAGGETQYF.

The rearrangement joins TRBV7-3 to TRBJ2-7, with 8 bases lining up with TRBD2. The V and J ends lost 1 base and 6 bases, in that order; junction bases with no gene match: 8. This CDR3 comprises 15 residues. Germline-derived CDR1 and CDR2 are SGHTA and FQGTGA. The chain's CDR3 is CASSLNGAGGGEQYF. The CDR3 bases are TGTGCCAGCAGCTTAAACGGGGCGGGAGGAGGCGAGCAGTACTTC.

This clone was seen once. This rearrangement joins TRBV10-3 to TRBJ2-6, with 7 bases matching TRBD1. Germline CDR1 is ENHRY and CDR2 is SYGVKD. This CDR3 contains 16 residues. The V segment lost 7 bases and the J segment 1 base; nucleotides outside the gene matches: 7. The CDR3 here is CAITGQAQSGANVLTF. The CDR3 DNA reads as TGTGCCATCACCGGACAGGCCCAATCTGGGGCCAACGTCCTGACTTTC.

The chain joins TRBV28 to TRBJ2-1; D not certain. This CDR3 region has 16 residues. Trimming left V 4 bases short and J 2 bases short, with 15 bases between. CDR1 and CDR2 from the germline V gene are MDHEN and SYDVKM. CDR3: CASSSPHSRAYNEQFF. The CDR3 DNA is TGTGCCAGCAGTTCCCCCCACTCACGGGCCTACAATGAGCAGTTCTTC.

This chain uses TRBV15 with TRBJ1-1; D not certain. Trimming pared 9 bases from V and 4 bases from J, leaving 18 bases between. In germline, CDR1 is LNHNV, CDR2 YYDKDF (reference sequence). The CDR3 is 14 residues long. The CDR3 nucleotides read TGTGCCACTAGAGGAGAGGGAGGTAGCACTGAAGCTTTCTTT. This encodes CATRGEGGSTEAFF.

The chain is built from TRBV18 and TRBJ2-7; 9 bases are a match to TRBD1. The V gene's germline CDR1 is KGHSH and CDR2 LQKENI. V shed 3 bases, J shed 6 bases, and the junction held 9 bases outside the gene matches. This CDR3 region has 15 residues. The CDR3 is CASSPSQTGGFEQYF. The CDR3 coding sequence is TGTGCCAGCTCACCTTCACAGACAGGGGGTTTCGAGCAGTACTTC.

In the case of this clone: A read error is likely, as this CDR3 ends without the conserved phenylalanine or tryptophan. No DNA is shown, since the ends of the CDR3 on it are uncertain; the CDR3 is the one TCRdb lists. The chain combines TRBV5-1 with TRBJ1-1; TRBD1, the table's D call, lacks a check against the DNA. The CDR3 totals 14 residues, both ends included. Per germline, CDR1 SGHRS and CDR2 YFSETQ. CDR3 amino acids: CASSFPPPPGGTGG.